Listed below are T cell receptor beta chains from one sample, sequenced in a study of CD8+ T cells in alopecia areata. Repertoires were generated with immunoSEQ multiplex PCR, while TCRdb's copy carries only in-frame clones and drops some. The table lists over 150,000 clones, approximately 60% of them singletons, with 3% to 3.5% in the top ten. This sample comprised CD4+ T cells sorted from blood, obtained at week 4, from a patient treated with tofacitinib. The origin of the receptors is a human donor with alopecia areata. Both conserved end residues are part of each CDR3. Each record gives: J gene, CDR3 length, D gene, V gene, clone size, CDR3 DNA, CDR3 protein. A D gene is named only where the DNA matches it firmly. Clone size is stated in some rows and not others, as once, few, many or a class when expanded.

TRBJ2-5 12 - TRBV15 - TGTGCCACCAGCAGAGATAAAGAGACCCAGTACTTC CATSRDKETQYF
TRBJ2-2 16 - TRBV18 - TGTGCCAGCTCACCTGGTCCACTAGCTCAACCCGGGGAGCTGTTTTTT CASSPGPLAQPGELFF
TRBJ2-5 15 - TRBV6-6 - TGTGCCAGCAGTTACTCGACGGGACCCGTGGAGACCCAGTACTTC CASSYSTGPVETQYF
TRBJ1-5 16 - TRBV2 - TGTGCCAGCAGTAAGAGGCAGGGAGGGAGCAATCAGCCCCAGCATTTT CASSKRQGGSNQPQHF
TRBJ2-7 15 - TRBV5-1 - TGCGCCACTGCCGAGAGGCGGGGTCCCTCCTACGAGCAGTACTTC CATAERRGPSYEQYF
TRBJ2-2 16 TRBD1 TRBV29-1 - TGCAGCGTTGAAGGCCGGGACAGGCCGAACACCGGGGAGCTGTTTTTT CSVEGRDRPNTGELFF
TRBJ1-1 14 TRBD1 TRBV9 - TGTGCCAGCAGCGGCGGGACAGGGGGCACTGAAGCTTTCTTT CASSGGTGGTEAFF
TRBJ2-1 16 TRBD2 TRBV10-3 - TGTGCCATCAGTGGCGGGGGGCAATCGAACCCCAATGAGCAGTTCTTC CAISGGGQSNPNEQFF
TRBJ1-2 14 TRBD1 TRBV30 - TGTGCCTGGAGCAGGGGGCGTTTGGACTATGGCTACACCTTC CAWSRGRLDYGYTF
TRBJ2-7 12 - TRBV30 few TGTGCCTGGAGGCAGACCTCCTACGAGCAGTACTTC CAWRQTSYEQYF
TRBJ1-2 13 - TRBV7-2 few TGTGCCAGCAGCCAAAGACTAGATGCTGGCTACACCTTC CASSQRLDAGYTF